This is a list of T cell receptor beta chains from one sample in a study of immune evolution from preneoplasia to lung adenocarcinoma. The table came from immunoSEQ multiplex PCR; TCRdb's copy has only in-frame clones and leaves some out. In the table there are about 1,100 clones, approximately 85% of which are singletons. The sequenced material came from FFPE tissue from an adenomatous hyperplasia lung lesion. These receptors were taken from a person aged 60-79 years with lung adenocarcinoma. Both conserved end residues are part of each CDR3.

j_call v_call cdr3_aa
TRBJ1-2 TRBV29-1 CSVAVRMAYGYTF
TRBJ2-1 TRBV5-1 CASSPDSGSEQFF
TRBJ2-5 TRBV11-2 CASSLVGGSRQETQYF
TRBJ1-1 TRBV6-1 CASSLGTPNTEAFF
TRBJ2-7 TRBV10-2 CASSELREQYF
TRBJ1-1 TRBV21-1 CASSPLDRAFPEAFF
TRBJ2-5 TRBV5-1 CASSLDGRGRETQYF
TRBJ1-2 TRBV29-1 CSVTVGEAYGYTF
TRBJ2-7 TRBV9 CASSVTWRRDEQYF
TRBJ2-1 TRBV19 CASSIDLAGGNEQFF
TRBJ1-1 TRBV29-1 CSVGGNFEAFF
TRBJ2-5 TRBV11-2 CASGVVLGETQYF
TRBJ2-4 TRBV15 CATSSPREGEAKNIQYF
TRBJ2-5 TRBV4-1 CASSQDEETQYF
TRBJ1-2 TRBV19 CASSMDRNYGYTF
TRBJ2-6 TRBV27 CASRPSSGANVLTF
TRBJ2-3 TRBV11-1 CASSLAGGGTDTQYF
TRBJ2-3 TRBV25-1 CASAPASGGRTDTQYF
TRBJ2-2 TRBV27 CASSTGTSYTGELFF
TRBJ1-2 TRBV7-9 CASSATQGAAGYTF
TRBJ2-3 TRBV7-9 CASSLAGYTQYF
TRBJ1-1 TRBV2 CASRGRGPRGTEAFF
TRBJ2-2 TRBV2 CASRDTWNTGELFF
TRBJ2-2 TRBV6-5 CASSYYATSPRELFF
TRBJ2-7 TRBV28 CASTPSQSSYEQYF
TRBJ1-1 TRBV6-6 CASIYEGRVGAFF
TRBJ2-7 TRBV7-9 CASSKPKDPYEQYF
TRBJ2-7 TRBV28 CASSLAGATHEQYF
TRBJ2-1 TRBV10-2 CASSGAGTGDNEQFF
TRBJ2-5 TRBV4-1 CASSQEVGQQETQYF
TRBJ2-7 TRBV4-1 CASSQEGDRYEQYF
TRBJ2-2 TRBV5-4 CASSLGGLAGAGELFF
TRBJ2-7 TRBV28 CASRGSAGGDNEQYF
TRBJ2-1 TRBV9 CASSVNDPNEQFF
TRBJ1-1 TRBV9 CASSLQAWDTEAFF
TRBJ1-1 TRBV7-3 CASSFSGNTEAFF
TRBJ2-5 TRBV28 CASSLSAPVGRETQYF
TRBJ1-2 TRBV4-1 CASSQEDPRTRRANYGYTF
TRBJ2-2 TRBV6-6 CASSPPQGGGPGELFF
TRBJ2-7 TRBV4-1 CASSQEGGYEQYF
TRBJ2-2 TRBV7-9 CASSLASGELFF
TRBJ2-7 TRBV5-5 CASSFMAGVNEQYF
TRBJ1-4 TRBV7-9 CASSLRTEYEKLFF
TRBJ1-2 TRBV11-2 CASSEGVSNYGYTF
TRBJ2-3 TRBV4-1 CASNGGEGTDTQYF
TRBJ1-5 TRBV19 CASSPRGDRNQPQHF
TRBJ2-1 TRBV13 CASSLSPHEQFF
TRBJ1-5 TRBV18 CASSQELGQPQHF
TRBJ2-2 TRBV7-2 CASSPTLAGVGELFF
TRBJ2-2 TRBV5-1 CASSQEGRNTGELFF
TRBJ2-1 TRBV19 CASSRTPGTSAYNEQFF
TRBJ2-1 TRBV2 CASRSLGLSSYNEQFF
TRBJ2-5 TRBV5-1 CASSFRGSGPQETQYF
TRBJ1-4 TRBV7-2 CASSPRGGNEKLFF
TRBJ2-2 TRBV7-8 CASSKDQTGELFF
TRBJ2-7 TRBV29-1 CSVTDTGRYEQYF
TRBJ2-7 TRBV30 CAWKGVRYEQYF
TRBJ2-7 TRBV5-1 CASSLYIAYEQYF
TRBJ2-1 TRBV25-1 CASTQGLASPYNEQFF
TRBJ2-1 TRBV7-3 CASSPWTSGYDEQFF